The 19 T cell receptor beta chains in this list originate from one sample, sequenced in a study of CD8 T cells in ankylosing spondylitis. Study-level findings and limits: Ankylosing spondylitis blood appeared to carry a characteristic TCR beta motif of several highly homologous variants.

Their antigens remain unidentified. TCRdb redid the calling of the 5' RACE reads with MiXCR, one entry per CDR3 protein. In the table there are around 490,000 distinct CDR3 sequences, about 5.4% of which are singletons. The specimen was blood, either unsorted or a sorted T cell fraction (not recorded which). The receptor source for this set is a male donor with ankylosing spondylitis.

At least ten counts were recorded for this clonotype. V usage is TRBV15 and J usage is TRBJ2-7; D not resolved. The CDR3 loop spans 14 amino acids. The germline V and J ends were trimmed by 5 bases and 3 bases, with 14 bases remaining between them. CDR1 and CDR2 (germline): LNHNV, YYDKDF (reference sequence). The CDR3 DNA follows: TGTGCCACCAGCCTCTGGGCGTCTGACTACGAGCAGTACTTC. This codes for CATSLWASDYEQYF.

This clonotype was seen at least ten times. The J gene is TRBJ2-1, the V gene TRBV5-1; no clear D. Trimming pared 5 bases from V and 7 bases from J, leaving 7 bases between. Germline CDR1 is SGHRS and CDR2 is YFSETQ. The CDR3 totals 11 residues. CDR3 nucleotide sequence: TGCGCCAGCAGAACAGAGAATGAGCAGTTCTTC. This encodes CASRTENEQFF.

In its sample, this clonotype was seen many times. The CDR3 protein is CASSTGVGNTIYF. The DNA of the CDR3 is TGTGCCAGCAGCACAGGGGTCGGAAACACCATATATTTT. The chain is built from TRBV5-4 and TRBJ1-3; 7 nucleotides line up with TRBD1. The CDR3 spans 13 residues. Per the germline V gene, CDR1 is SGHNT and CDR2 is YYREEE (reference sequence). The ends lost 4 bases at V and 4 bases at J; junction bases unmatched: 2.

This clonotype has just a few counts. J is TRBJ2-3 and V is TRBV5-1; D may match TRBD1 or TRBD2 (6 bases each). V shed 4 bases and J shed 6 bases, with 15 bases lying between them. The CDR3 extends over 14 amino acids. In germline, CDR1 is SGHRS, CDR2 YFSETQ. The CDR3 sequence is CASSPPGALDTQYF. In nucleotides, the CDR3 is TGCGCCAGCAGCCCGCCGGGGGCGTTGGATACGCAGTATTTT.

The table lists this clonotype with many counts. This chain links TRBV7-2 with TRBJ1-1; 9 bases line up with TRBD1. This CDR3 is built from 15 residues. CDR1 and CDR2 (germline): SGHTA, FQGNSA. V was pared by 1 base and J by 5 bases, with 5 bases of the junction left unmatched. CDR3 protein: CASSLERTGVTEAFF. The CDR3 DNA is TGTGCCAGCAGCTTAGAGCGGACAGGGGTTACTGAAGCTTTCTTT.

The V and J genes are TRBV6-1 and TRBJ2-7; no clear D gene. Trimming removed 5 bases at V and 0 bases at J, with 14 bases between. Germline V gene sequence: CDR1 MNHNS, CDR2 SASEGT. The CDR3 contains 15 residues. The CDR3 DNA sequence: TGTGCCAGCAGTCGGTTGGGTGCCGGCTCCTACGAGCAGTACTTC. Protein: CASSRLGAGSYEQYF.

This clonotype was seen repeatedly, ten times or more. V usage is TRBV7-2 and J usage is TRBJ1-2; D not certain. CDR1 and CDR2 (germline): SGHTA, FQGNSA. The CDR3 contains 15 residues. V was clipped by 5 bases and J by 4 bases, with 17 bases between them. The DNA for the CDR3 is TGTGCCAGCAGCGTTGAGCGCACAATCCCCTATGGCTACACCTTC. Encoded protein: CASSVERTIPYGYTF.

In its sample, this clonotype was seen many times. V is TRBV27 and J is TRBJ2-7; 8 nucleotides match TRBD1. CDR1 and CDR2 (germline): MNHEY, SMNVEV (reference sequence). The V gene end was trimmed by 6 bases and the J gene end by 6 bases; junction bases not matched to a gene: 7. This CDR3 spans 13 amino acids. This chain's CDR3 is CASSRGQGGEQYF. As DNA, the CDR3 is TGTGCCAGCAGCCGAGGACAGGGTGGCGAGCAGTACTTC.

This clonotype has ten or more counts. This sequence joins TRBV28 and TRBJ1-1; tentatively, D is TRBD1 (5 bases). The CDR3 length is 12 residues. Germline V CDR1 and CDR2: MDHEN, SYDVKM. V was shortened by 8 bases and J by 2 bases, with 9 bases between the two germline ends. The CDR3 DNA follows: TGTGCCAGCCGGGACGCCAACACTGAAGCTTTCTTT. This gives the protein CASRDANTEAFF.

This clonotype has ten or more counts. The chain combines TRBV6-1 with TRBJ1-4; the match to TRBD1 covers 10 bases. This CDR3 has 18 amino acids. Trimming cost V 6 bases and J 0 bases; bases outside gene matches: 10. In germline, CDR1 is MNHNS, CDR2 SASEGT. The DNA for the CDR3 is TGTGCCAGCAGGGCGGGACAGGGGCTTTACTCAACTAATGAAAAACTGTTTTTT. Residues: CASRAGQGLYSTNEKLFF.

Many counts were recorded for this clonotype. The chain is built from TRBV20-1 and TRBJ2-7; 10 nucleotides line up with TRBD2. This CDR3 has 12 amino acids. CDR1 is DFQATT and CDR2 is SNEGSKA in the germline V gene (reference sequence). CDR3 sequence: CSSSGSTYEQYF. CDR3 sequence (DNA): TGCAGCTCTAGCGGGAGCACCTACGAGCAGTACTTC.

This clonotype was seen repeatedly, ten times or more. This chain joins TRBV15 and TRBJ2-5; D gene uncertain. Per germline, CDR1 LNHNV and CDR2 YYDKDF (reference sequence). Trimming pared 0 bases from V and 4 bases from J, leaving 6 bases between. The CDR3 is made up of 13 amino acids. CDR3 DNA: TGTGCCACCAGCAGAGATCCCCGAGAGACCCAGTACTTC. Encoded protein: CATSRDPRETQYF. Looking up the rest from reference TRBV15 and TRBJ2-5 gives the full variable domain: DAMVIQNPRYQVTQFGKPVTLSCSQTLNHNVMYWYQQKSSQAPKLLFHYYDKDFNNEADTPDNFQSRRPNTSFCFLDIRSPGLGDTAMYLCATSRDPRETQYFGPGTRLLVL.

In its sample, this clonotype was seen a few times. The CDR3 nucleotides read TGTGCCAGCAGCCAAGCGGGGACTCAGCCCCAGCATTTT. It encodes CASSQAGTQPQHF. The chain carries TRBV4-2 and TRBJ1-5, with D perhaps TRBD1 (5 bases). The CDR3 loop spans 13 amino acids. Germline V gives CDR1 LGHNA, CDR2 YNFKEQ. Trimming removed 1 base from V and 6 bases from J, with 7 bases in between.

This clonotype has ten or more counts. The chain recombines TRBV7-2 with TRBJ2-2; D unresolved. This CDR3 region has 16 residues. The V gene lost 4 bases and the J gene lost 2 bases, with 14 bases spanning the gap. The germline V gene has CDR1 SGHTA and CDR2 FQGNSA. The CDR3 protein is CASSYQSVVNTGELFF. The CDR3 DNA reads as TGTGCCAGCAGCTATCAGTCGGTAGTTAACACCGGGGAGCTGTTTTTT.

This clonotype appeared many times. The chain is built from TRBV29-1 and TRBJ1-5; the D is unclear. The V end was cut by 5 bases, the J end by 0 bases, with 8 bases between. This CDR3 contains 13 residues. Per the germline V gene, CDR1 is SQVTM and CDR2 is ANQGSEA. This CDR3 reads CSVYADSNQPQHF. CDR3 nucleotide sequence: TGCAGCGTTTACGCGGATAGCAATCAGCCCCAGCATTTT.

This clonotype was detected ten times or more. V usage is TRBV6-2 or TRBV6-3 and J usage is TRBJ1-6; 8 bases agree with TRBD1. The J segment lost 0 bases and the V segment lost 7 bases, leaving 17 bases of the junction unmatched. The CDR3 has 20 residues. Germline V gene lookup returns CDR1 MNHEY and CDR2 SVGEGT. The CDR3 here is CASTPVRDRRSTSYNSPLHF. The CDR3 DNA follows: TGTGCCAGCACTCCAGTCCGGGACAGGCGGTCTACCTCCTATAATTCACCCCTCCACTTT.

This clonotype was observed many times. This chain joins TRBV7-2 and TRBJ2-5; D gene unclear. The germline V gene has CDR1 SGHTA and CDR2 FQGNSA. The CDR3 totals 12 residues. V lost 5 bases to trimming and J lost 1 base, with 5 bases between them. As DNA, the CDR3 is TGTGCCAGCAGCCCAGTCCAAGAGACCCAGTACTTC. It encodes CASSPVQETQYF.

The table lists this clonotype with many counts. The chain joins TRBV6-2 or TRBV6-3 to TRBJ2-7, with D perhaps assigned TRBD1 or TRBD2 (5 bases each). Per the germline V gene, CDR1 is MNHEY and CDR2 is SVGEGT. The germline V and J ends were trimmed by 7 bases and 2 bases, with 9 bases remaining between them. This CDR3 comprises 12 residues. CDR3 nucleotides: TGTGCCAGCAAAGGGACCACCTACGAGCAGTACTTC. Amino acid sequence: CASKGTTYEQYF.

This clonotype was counted at least ten times. This rearrangement joins TRBV5-1 to TRBJ2-7, with TRBD2 matching 11 bases. This CDR3 is 14 amino acids long. V trimming: 1 base; J trimming: 6 bases; junction bases outside the gene matches: 3. Germline CDR1 reads SGHRS; CDR2 reads YFSETQ. CDR3 protein: CASSLTSGGREQYF. CDR3 DNA sequence: TGCGCCAGCAGCTTGACTAGCGGGGGCCGCGAGCAGTACTTC.